The 5 T cell receptor beta chains below were found in one sample sequenced in a study of a mutant IDH1 vaccine in newly diagnosed glioma. Clones were sequenced by immunoSEQ multiplex PCR, and TCRdb holds only the in-frame ones, with some missing. The table lists tens of thousands of clones, 70% to 85% of them singletons. What these receptors recognize is not known. Time point in this sample: week 47, end of study. It was 300 ug of mutant IDH1 20-mer peptide that made up each vaccine dose, given with topical imiquimod. The source material was PBMCs, sampled from a glioma patient whose treatment included an IDH1 peptide vaccine. All receptors come from a man aged 18 to 30 with glioma. Some clones in this sample may be carry-over from other donors' samples.

This chain uses TRBV2 with TRBJ1-6; D uncertain. The germline CDR1 and CDR2 sequences are SNHLY and FYNNEI. V shed 3 bases and J shed 7 bases, with 10 bases lying between them. The CDR3 has 14 residues. CDR3 nucleotides: TGTGCCAGCAGTGAGGTAGGGAGGAATTCACCCCTCCACTTT. This sequence encodes CASSEVGRNSPLHF. Variable domain in full (rest from reference TRBV2 and TRBJ1-6): EPEVTQTPSHQVTQMGQEVILRCVPISNHLYFYWYRQILGQKVEFLVSFYNNEISEKSEIFDDQFSVERPDGSNFTLKIRSTKLEDSAMYFCASSEVGRNSPLHFGNGTRLTVT.

This rearrangement joins TRBV2 to TRBJ2-3, with TRBD1 matching 9 bases. The CDR3 consists of 16 residues. Trimming took 6 bases from V and 1 from J; bases not matched to a gene: 8. Germline CDR1 SNHLY, CDR2 FYNNEI. The CDR3 region has the DNA TGTGCCAGCAGGAACTTACAGGGGGCTGGCACAGATACGCAGTATTTT. Residues: CASRNLQGAGTDTQYF.

This sequence joins TRBV5-1 and TRBJ2-7; D is ambiguous. Per the germline V gene, CDR1 is SGHRS and CDR2 is YFSETQ. The CDR3 covers 13 residues. V shed 2 bases and J shed 5 bases, with 11 bases lying between them. The CDR3 sequence is CASSFGPSNEQYF. Written as DNA, the CDR3 is TGCGCCAGCAGCTTCGGACCGTCGAACGAGCAGTACTTC.

The chain uses TRBV30 and TRBJ1-2; TRBD1 is a possible D gene (5 bases). Trimming removed 1 base from V and 4 bases from J, with 10 bases in between. The CDR3 runs 13 residues. CDR1 is GTSNPN, CDR2 SVGIG, per germline (reference sequence). CDR3 sequence: CAWSEGLGYGYTF. The CDR3 DNA reads TGTGCCTGGAGTGAGGGGCTTGGCTATGGCTACACCTTC.

This chain uses TRBV10-3 with TRBJ1-6, with D unclear. The length of the CDR3 is 17 residues. Trimming took off 2 bases at V and 8 bases at J, with 19 bases between the two ends. Germline V lookup: CDR1 ENHRY, CDR2 SYGVKD. The CDR3 region is CAISEGVEPSRYSPLHF. Written as DNA, the CDR3 is TGTGCCATCAGTGAGGGGGTGGAACCGTCGCGCTATTCACCCCTCCACTTT.